Below, 10 T cell receptor beta chains from the same sample are listed, as sequenced in a study of blood T cell repertoires in COVID-19. Profiled with immunoSEQ multiplex PCR; TCRdb holds only in-frame clones, not every one. This sample yields about 190,000 clones, of which roughly three quarters are seen a single time; around 16% belongs to the top ten. The sequencing sample was made of PBMCs or T cells enriched from blood (not recorded which). Receptors originate from a woman between 45 and 65 years old with acute COVID-19.

This chain connects TRBV14 to TRBJ1-4; 11 bases map to TRBD1. The V segment lost 2 bases and the J segment 8 bases; nucleotides outside the gene matches: 4. The germline V gene has CDR1 SGHDN and CDR2 FVKESK. This CDR3 has 15 residues. Here the CDR3 DNA reads TGTGCCAGCAGCCAACTCGGACAGGGGGCAGAAAAACTGTTTTTT. Its protein is CASSQLGQGAEKLFF.

The chain couples TRBV29-1 to TRBJ2-5; possibly TRBD2 for D (5 bases). The V end lost 3 bases, the J end lost 1 base, and 9 bases lay between the germline ends. The CDR3 is made up of 13 amino acids. The germline V gene has CDR1 SQVTM and CDR2 ANQGSEA. The CDR3, as DNA: TGCAGCGTTGACCGGGGTTCCCAAGAGACCCAGTACTTC. Its protein product is CSVDRGSQETQYF.

The chain uses TRBV12-1 and TRBJ2-1; the table's D call, TRBD2, was not checked against the DNA. TRBV12-1 is tagged as a pseudogene. The CDR3 spans 16 residues. As DNA, the CDR3 is TGTGCCAGCAGCCCCCCCACTAGCGGGCCTTACAATGAGCAGTTCTTC. Its translation: CASSPPTSGPYNEQFF.

J is TRBJ1-5 and V is TRBV7-9; D gene uncertain. Germline V gene data show CDR1 as SEHNR and CDR2 as FQNEAQ (reference sequence). This CDR3 is built from 15 residues. Deletions cut 0 bases from V and 5 bases from J, with 11 bases between. This CDR3 reads CASSLAYRRDQPQHF. DNA of the CDR3: TGTGCCAGCAGCTTAGCTTATAGGAGGGATCAGCCCCAGCATTTT.

This chain connects TRBV7-3 to TRBJ1-6, with 10 bases aligning to TRBD1. The CDR3 consists of 14 residues. V shed 4 bases, J shed 7 bases, and the junction held 1 base outside the gene matches. Germline-derived CDR1 and CDR2 are SGHTA and FQGTGA. The CDR3 DNA follows: TGTGCCAGCAGCTCGGGACAGGGGAATTCACCCCTCCACTTT. This codes for CASSSGQGNSPLHF.

The chain couples TRBV19 to TRBJ1-1; D is perhaps TRBD1 (5 bases). V lost 5 bases, J lost 6 bases, and 13 bases lay in between. CDR3 length: 13 residues. The germline V gene has CDR1 LNHDA and CDR2 SQIVND (reference sequence). The CDR3 loop is CASSRVGGAEAFF. In DNA, the CDR3 is TGTGCCAGTAGTCGGGTGGGGGGAGCTGAAGCTTTCTTT. The whole variable domain, filled in from reference TRBV19 and TRBJ1-1, reads DGGITQSPKYLFRKEGQNVTLSCEQNLNHDAMYWYRQDPGQGLRLIYYSQIVNDFQKGDIAEGYSVSREKKESFPLTVTSAQKNPTAFYLCASSRVGGAEAFFGQGTRLTVV.

The rearrangement links TRBV7-9 to TRBJ2-2; tentatively, D is TRBD1 (6 bases). V was cut by 2 bases and J by 2 bases, with 18 bases left in between. Per germline, CDR1 SEHNR and CDR2 FQNEAQ (reference sequence). This CDR3 comprises 18 residues. The CDR3 loop is CASSLWGTQQGNTGELFF. CDR3 bases: TGTGCCAGCAGCTTATGGGGGACGCAACAGGGTAACACCGGGGAGCTGTTTTTT. The whole variable domain, remainder taken from reference TRBV7-9 and TRBJ2-2, is DTGVSQNPRHKITKRGQNVTFRCDPISEHNRLYWYRQTLGQGPEFLTYFQNEAQLEKSRLLSDRFSAERPKGSFSTLEIQRTEQGDSAMYLCASSLWGTQQGNTGELFFGEGSRLTVL.

The rearrangement joins TRBV3-1 (or the pseudogene TRBV3-2) to TRBJ2-3; 8 bases match TRBD2. The trim removed 10 bases at V and 2 bases at J, leaving 8 bases unmatched. CDR1 and CDR2 from the germline V gene are LGHDT and YNNKEL (reference sequence). The CDR3 has 14 residues. CDR3 sequence: CAIAHGGATDTQYF. DNA of the CDR3: TGTGCCATTGCCCACGGGGGGGCCACAGATACGCAGTATTTT.

CDR3 coding DNA: TGTGCCAGCAGGGCCGGGGGGGCGTGGGAGACCCAGTACTTC. Residues: CASRAGGAWETQYF. The rearrangement links TRBV2 to TRBJ2-5; 8 bases agree with TRBD2. The CDR3 runs to 14 residues. V gave up 6 bases and J gave up 5 bases; unmatched junction bases: 8. Germline CDR1 SNHLY, CDR2 FYNNEI.

This clone was counted ten times or more. This chain links TRBV7-9 with TRBJ1-4; the D is unclear. Trimming took 0 bases from V and 0 from J, leaving 2 bases between them. Germline V gene lookup returns CDR1 SEHNR and CDR2 FQNEAQ (reference sequence). The CDR3 loop spans 14 amino acids. In DNA form, the CDR3 reads TGTGCCAGCAGCTTAGCCGCAACTAATGAAAAACTGTTTTTT. The encoded protein is CASSLAATNEKLFF.